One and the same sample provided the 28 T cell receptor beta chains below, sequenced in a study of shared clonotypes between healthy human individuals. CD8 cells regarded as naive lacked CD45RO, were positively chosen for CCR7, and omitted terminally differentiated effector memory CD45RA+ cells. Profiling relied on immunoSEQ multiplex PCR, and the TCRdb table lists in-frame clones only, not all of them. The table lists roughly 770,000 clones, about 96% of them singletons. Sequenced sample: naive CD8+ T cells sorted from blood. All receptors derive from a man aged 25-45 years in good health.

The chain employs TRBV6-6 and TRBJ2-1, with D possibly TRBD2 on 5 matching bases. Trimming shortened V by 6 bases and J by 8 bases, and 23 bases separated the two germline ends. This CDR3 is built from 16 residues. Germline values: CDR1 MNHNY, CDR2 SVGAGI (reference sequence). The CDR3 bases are TGTGCCAGCAGCCTGACCCCCCCTAGCAAGAATTATGAGCAGTTCTTC. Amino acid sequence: CASSLTPPSKNYEQFF.

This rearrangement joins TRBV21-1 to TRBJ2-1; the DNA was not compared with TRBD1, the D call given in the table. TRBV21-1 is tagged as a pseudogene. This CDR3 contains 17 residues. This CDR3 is CASSKRGQGASYNEQFF. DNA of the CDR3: TGTGCCAGCAGCAAACGGGGACAGGGGGCCTCCTACAATGAGCAGTTCTTC.

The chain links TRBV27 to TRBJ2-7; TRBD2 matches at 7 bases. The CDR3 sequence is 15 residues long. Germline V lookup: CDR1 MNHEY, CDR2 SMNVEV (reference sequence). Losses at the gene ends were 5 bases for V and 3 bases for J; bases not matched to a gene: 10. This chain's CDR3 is CASSPPSGVIYEQYF. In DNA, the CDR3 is TGTGCCAGCAGTCCCCCCAGCGGGGTTATCTACGAGCAGTACTTC.

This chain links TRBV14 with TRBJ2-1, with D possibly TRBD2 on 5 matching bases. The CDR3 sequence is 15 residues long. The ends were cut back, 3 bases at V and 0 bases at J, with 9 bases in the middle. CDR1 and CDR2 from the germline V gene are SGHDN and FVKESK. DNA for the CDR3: TGTGCCAGCAGCCATTTAGGGAGCTCCTACAATGAGCAGTTCTTC. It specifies CASSHLGSSYNEQFF.

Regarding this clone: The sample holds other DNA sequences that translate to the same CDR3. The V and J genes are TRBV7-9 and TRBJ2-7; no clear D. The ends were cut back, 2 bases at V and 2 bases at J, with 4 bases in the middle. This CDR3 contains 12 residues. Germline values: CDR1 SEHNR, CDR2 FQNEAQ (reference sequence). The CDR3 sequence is CASSLLPYEQYF. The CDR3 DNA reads TGTGCCAGCAGCTTATTACCCTACGAGCAGTACTTC.

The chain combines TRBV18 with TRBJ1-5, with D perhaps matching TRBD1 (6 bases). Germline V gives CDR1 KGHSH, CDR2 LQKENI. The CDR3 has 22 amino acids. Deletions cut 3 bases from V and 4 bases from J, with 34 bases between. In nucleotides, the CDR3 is TGTGCCAGCTCACCCGACAGGTATGAGATACCCACCGGGGGATCTTCGAATCAGCCCCAGCATTTT. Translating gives CASSPDRYEIPTGGSSNQPQHF.

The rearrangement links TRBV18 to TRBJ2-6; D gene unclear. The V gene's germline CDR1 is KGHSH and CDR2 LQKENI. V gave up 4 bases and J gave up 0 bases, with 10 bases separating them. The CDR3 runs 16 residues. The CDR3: CASSQEILSGANVLTF. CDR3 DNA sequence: TGTGCCAGCTCACAAGAGATTCTCTCTGGGGCCAACGTCCTGACTTTC.

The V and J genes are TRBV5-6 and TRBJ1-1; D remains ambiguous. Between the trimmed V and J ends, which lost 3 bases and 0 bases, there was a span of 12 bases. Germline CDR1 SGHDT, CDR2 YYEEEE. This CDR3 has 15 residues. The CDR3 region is CASSSGGYMNTEAFF. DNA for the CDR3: TGTGCCAGCAGCTCTGGAGGTTATATGAACACTGAAGCTTTCTTT.

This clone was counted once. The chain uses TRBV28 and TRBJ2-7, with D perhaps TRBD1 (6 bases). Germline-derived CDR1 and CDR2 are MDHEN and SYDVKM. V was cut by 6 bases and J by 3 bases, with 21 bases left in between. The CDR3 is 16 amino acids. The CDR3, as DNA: TGTGCCAGCAGCACGATACAGGGCCTATTTAACTACGAGCAGTACTTC. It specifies CASSTIQGLFNYEQYF.

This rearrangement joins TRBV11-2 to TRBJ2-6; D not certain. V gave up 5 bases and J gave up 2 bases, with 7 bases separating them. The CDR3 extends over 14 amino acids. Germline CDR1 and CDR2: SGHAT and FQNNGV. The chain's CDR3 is CASSLTTGANVLTF. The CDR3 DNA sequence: TGTGCCAGCAGCCTAACGACTGGGGCCAACGTCCTGACTTTC.

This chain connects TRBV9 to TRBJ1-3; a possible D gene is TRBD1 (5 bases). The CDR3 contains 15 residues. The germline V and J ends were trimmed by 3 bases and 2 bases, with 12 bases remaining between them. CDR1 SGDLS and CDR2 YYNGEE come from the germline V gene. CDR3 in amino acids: CASSEDTGPGNTIYF. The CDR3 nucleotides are TGTGCCAGCAGCGAAGATACAGGACCTGGAAACACCATATATTTT.

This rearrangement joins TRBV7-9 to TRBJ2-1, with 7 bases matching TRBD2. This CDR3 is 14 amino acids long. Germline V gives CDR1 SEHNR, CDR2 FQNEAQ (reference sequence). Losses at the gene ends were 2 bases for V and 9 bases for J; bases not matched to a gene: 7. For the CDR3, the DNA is TGTGCCAGCAGCTTAACTTTGGCGGGAGTTGAGCAGTTCTTC. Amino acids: CASSLTLAGVEQFF.

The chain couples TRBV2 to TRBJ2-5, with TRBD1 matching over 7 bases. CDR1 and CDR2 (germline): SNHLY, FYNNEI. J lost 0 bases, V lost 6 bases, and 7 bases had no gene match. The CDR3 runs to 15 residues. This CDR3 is CASSVDRIYQETQYF. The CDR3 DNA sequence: TGTGCCAGCAGCGTGGACAGGATATACCAAGAGACCCAGTACTTC.

DNA for the CDR3: TGCGCCAGCAGCTTAAGAGAAAGATACGAGCAGTACTTC. Protein product: CASSLRERYEQYF. The rearrangement uses TRBV5-1 and TRBJ2-7; D gene unclear. The CDR3 is 13 residues long. Germline lookup yields CDR1 SGHRS and CDR2 YFSETQ. Trimming shortened V by 2 bases and J by 4 bases, and 10 bases separated the two germline ends.

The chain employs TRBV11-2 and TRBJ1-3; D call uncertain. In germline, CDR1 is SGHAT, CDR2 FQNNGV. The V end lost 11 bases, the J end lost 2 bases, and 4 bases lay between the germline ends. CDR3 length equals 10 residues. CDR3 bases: TGTGCCGCCGCTGGAAACACCATATATTTT. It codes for CAAAGNTIYF.

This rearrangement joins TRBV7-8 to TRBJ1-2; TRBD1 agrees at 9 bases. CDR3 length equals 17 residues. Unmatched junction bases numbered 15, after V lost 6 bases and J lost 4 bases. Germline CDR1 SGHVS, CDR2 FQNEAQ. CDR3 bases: TGTGCCAGCAGAGGTCCGGGACAGGGTATTAACCTCTATGGCTACACCTTC. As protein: CASRGPGQGINLYGYTF.

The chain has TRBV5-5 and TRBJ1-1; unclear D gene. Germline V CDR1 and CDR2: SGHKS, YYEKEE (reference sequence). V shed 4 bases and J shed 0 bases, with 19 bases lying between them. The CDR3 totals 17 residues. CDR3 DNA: TGTGCCAGCAGCACGCGCTGGGTGAGGTCTATGAACACTGAAGCTTTCTTT. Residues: CASSTRWVRSMNTEAFF.

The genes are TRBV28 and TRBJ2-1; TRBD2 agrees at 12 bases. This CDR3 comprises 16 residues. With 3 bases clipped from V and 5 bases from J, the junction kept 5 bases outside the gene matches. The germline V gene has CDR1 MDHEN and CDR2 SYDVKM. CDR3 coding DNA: TGTGCCAGCAGTTTTCCACTAGCGGGAGGTAACAATGAGCAGTTCTTC. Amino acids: CASSFPLAGGNNEQFF.

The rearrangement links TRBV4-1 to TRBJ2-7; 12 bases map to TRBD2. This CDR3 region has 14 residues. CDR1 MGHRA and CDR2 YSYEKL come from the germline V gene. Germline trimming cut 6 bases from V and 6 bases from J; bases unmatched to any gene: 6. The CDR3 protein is CASRKTSGSVEQYF. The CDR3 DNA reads TGCGCCAGCAGGAAGACTAGCGGGAGTGTCGAGCAGTACTTC.

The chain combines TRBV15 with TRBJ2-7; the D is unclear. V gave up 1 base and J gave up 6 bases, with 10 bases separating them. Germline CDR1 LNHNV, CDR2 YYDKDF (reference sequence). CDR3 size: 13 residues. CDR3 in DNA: TGTGCCACCAGCAGAGGTAGCTTAGGCGAGCAGTACTTC. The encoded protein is CATSRGSLGEQYF.

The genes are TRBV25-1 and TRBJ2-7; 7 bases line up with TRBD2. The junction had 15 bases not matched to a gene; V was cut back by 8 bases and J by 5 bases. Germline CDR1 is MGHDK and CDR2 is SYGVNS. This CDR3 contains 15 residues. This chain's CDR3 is CASSPMGRLANEQYF. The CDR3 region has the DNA TGTGCCAGCTCCCCAATGGGCCGACTAGCAAACGAGCAGTACTTC.

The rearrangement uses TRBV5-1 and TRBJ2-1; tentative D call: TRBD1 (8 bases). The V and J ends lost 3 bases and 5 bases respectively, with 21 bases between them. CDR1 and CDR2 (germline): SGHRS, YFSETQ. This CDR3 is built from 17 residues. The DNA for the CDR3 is TGCGCCAGCAGCTCCTACGTCGACAGGGGAGGGAACAATGAGCAGTTCTTC. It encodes CASSSYVDRGGNNEQFF.

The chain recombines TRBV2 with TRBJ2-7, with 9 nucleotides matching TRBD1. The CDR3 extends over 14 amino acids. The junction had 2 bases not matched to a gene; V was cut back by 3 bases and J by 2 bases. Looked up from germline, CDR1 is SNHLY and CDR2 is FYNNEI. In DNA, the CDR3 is TGTGCCAGCAGTGATAGGACAGGGGCCTACGAGCAGTACTTC. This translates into CASSDRTGAYEQYF.

The CDR3 is CASSVEPTRWSLETQYF. CDR3 in DNA: TGTGCCAGCAGCGTAGAGCCTACTAGGTGGAGTTTGGAGACCCAGTACTTC. The chain joins TRBV9 to TRBJ2-5; tentatively, D is TRBD2 (5 bases). The V gene's germline CDR1 is SGDLS and CDR2 YYNGEE. Trimming took off 0 bases at V and 5 bases at J, with 20 bases between the two ends. The CDR3 is 17 residues long. The whole variable domain, remainder taken from reference TRBV9 and TRBJ2-5, is DSGVTQTPKHLITATGQRVTLRCSPRSGDLSVYWYQQSLDQGLQFLIQYYNGEERAKGNILERFSAQQFPDLHSELNLSSLELGDSALYFCASSVEPTRWSLETQYFGPGTRLLVL.

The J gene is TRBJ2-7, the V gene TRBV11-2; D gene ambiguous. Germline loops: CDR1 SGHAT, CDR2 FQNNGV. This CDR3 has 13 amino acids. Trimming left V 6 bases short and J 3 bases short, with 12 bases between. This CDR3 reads CASRFMGNYEQYF. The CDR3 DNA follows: TGTGCCAGCAGATTTATGGGTAACTACGAGCAGTACTTC.

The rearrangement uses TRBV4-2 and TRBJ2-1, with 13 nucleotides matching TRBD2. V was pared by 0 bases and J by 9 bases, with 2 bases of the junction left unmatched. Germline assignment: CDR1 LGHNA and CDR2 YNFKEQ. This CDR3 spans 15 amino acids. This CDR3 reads CASSQEGTSGIEQFF. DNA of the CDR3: TGTGCCAGCAGCCAAGAGGGGACTAGCGGGATTGAGCAGTTCTTC.

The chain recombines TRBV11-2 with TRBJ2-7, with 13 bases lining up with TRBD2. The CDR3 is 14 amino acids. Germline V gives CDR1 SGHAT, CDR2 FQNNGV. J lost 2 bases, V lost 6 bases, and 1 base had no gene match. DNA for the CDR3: TGTGCCAGCAGAACTAGCGGGAGGGCCTACGAGCAGTACTTC. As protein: CASRTSGRAYEQYF.

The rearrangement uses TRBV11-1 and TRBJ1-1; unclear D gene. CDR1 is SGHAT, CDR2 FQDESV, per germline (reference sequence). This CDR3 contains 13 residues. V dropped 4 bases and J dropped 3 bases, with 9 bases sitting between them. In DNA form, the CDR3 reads TGTGCCAGCAGCTCCGGGGATGACACTGAAGCTTTCTTT. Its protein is CASSSGDDTEAFF.